The source of this TCR beta chain is a study of blood T cell repertoires in COVID-19. The overall study: There were acute and convalescent COVID-19 samples, and they came from the United States, Italy and Spain. Nucleic acid was either cDNA or gDNA, and it came from T cells, B-cell-depleted T cells, or PBMCs.

In the source study's methods: Estimated nucleated cell counts came from reference gene primer amplification. TCRdb's table, derived via immunoSEQ multiplex PCR, lists solely in-frame clones and lacks some. Clone size and the V and J calls come from that table; the DNA yielded D and trimming. Of 250,000 to 350,000 clones listed, about 91% are singletons. This CDR3 is built from 14 residues. Germline-derived CDR1 and CDR2 are MNHEY and SVGAGI. The V gene end was trimmed by 7 bases and the J gene end by 9 bases; junction bases not matched to a gene: 7. The clonotype originates from a woman aged 55-70 years with acute or convalescent COVID-19. The chain recombines TRBV6-5 with TRBJ1-6; 9 bases agree with TRBD1. The sample taken for sequencing was peripheral blood. The CDR3 DNA reads TGTGCCAGCAACCACCGGGACAGGGCTTCACCCCTCCACTTT. Amino acids: CASNHRDRASPLHF.